This T cell receptor beta chain was found in a study of PD-L1 blockade in urothelial cancer. The wider study: Samples of blood were analyzed 3 weeks (second dose) and 6 weeks after treatment start.

The V end was cut by 2 bases, the J end by 1 base, with 20 bases between. This CDR3 contains 18 residues. The germline V gene has CDR1 SGHVS and CDR2 FNYEAQ. Profiled with immunoSEQ multiplex PCR; TCRdb holds only in-frame clones, not every one. The sample includes about 63,000 clones, 80% to 90% of them seen just once. As for time point: pretreatment peripheral blood. This chain links TRBV7-6 with TRBJ2-5, with D maybe TRBD2 (5 bases). The receptor comes from a man in his 70s with urothelial cancer. The source material was PBMCs, sampled around atezolizumab (anti-PD-L1) treatment. The CDR3 DNA is TGTGCCAGCAGCTTACTGTCGAGTAAGCGGTACTCCCAAGAGACCCAGTACTTC. This sequence encodes CASSLLSSKRYSQETQYF.